This T cell receptor (beta chain) emerged from a study of blood T cell repertoires in COVID-19. Study as a whole: Specimens from acute and convalescent COVID-19 originated in the United States, Italy and Spain.

V shed 3 bases, J shed 5 bases, and the junction held 1 base outside the gene matches. Germline V gene sequence: CDR1 KGHSH, CDR2 LQKENI. The CDR3 sequence is 13 residues long. The table came from immunoSEQ multiplex PCR; TCRdb's copy has only in-frame clones and leaves some out. The repertoire holds roughly 77,000 clones, with around 77% as singletons. The chain combines TRBV18 with TRBJ2-5; 9 positions agree with TRBD1. The clonotype originates from a human donor in a cohort sampled during active COVID-19. Sequencing was carried out using peripheral blood. CDR3 residues: CASSPTGGETQYF. CDR3 bases: TGTGCCAGCTCACCGACAGGGGGGGAGACCCAGTACTTC.